This T cell receptor beta chain was captured in a study of T cell responses to AZD1222 COVID-19 vaccine (TCRdb year 2021). With regard to the full study: AZD1222 recipients with second doses at about 4 weeks or about 12 weeks were pooled, because spike-specific TCR depth and breadth did not differ between schedules. Trial participants were enrolled by age into 18-55, 56-69 and 70-plus year subgroups, with around 140, 26 and 57 TCR-sequenced participants respectively. TCR sequencing covered over 230 trial participants: 200 to 220 given two doses of AZD1222 and 26 given two doses of MenACWY control vaccine. Beyond this particular receptor, the publication reports: Vaccine-associated CD4 TCRs spanned the whole spike protein, with dominant responses in regions 160-218 and 743-854. In the small 56-69-year group, the increase in depth fell short of significance, most likely because of low power. Only five to seven AZD1222 recipients were SARS-CoV-2 seropositive at baseline, limiting conclusions about previously exposed vaccinees. Participants were mostly white British, with more females than males. The authors suggested clonal diversity may have been underestimated. Reportedly, close to half of the unique spike-specific TCRs recognized epitopes lying outside the regions that are mutated in the B.1.351 and B.1.1.7 variants. No day 14 peak-response samples were available, so repertoires were characterized only after the peak T cell response. Spike-specific TCR breadth and depth rose significantly after two AZD1222 doses compared with day 0 and with MenACWY recipients.

According to the study, the label for this sample's time point signals: baseline before first vaccination. Vaccinee samples came from UK trials COV001 and COV002, including a single-blind randomized controlled phase 2/3 trial of AZD1222 (ChAdOx1 nCoV-19) in healthy adults. For TCRbeta chain sequencing, PBMC samples were collected from trial participants at day 0 and at day 28 after the second dose. The CDR3 regions of human TCRbeta chains were subjected to immunosequencing. Turning to the authors' computational methods: Repertoire TCRs were checked for matches against a reference library of SARS-CoV-2-specific TCRs that had been generated using the MIRA antigen-specificity platform. Breadth was defined as the fraction of unique TCRs that were SARS-CoV-2-associated, and depth was defined as the fraction of total T cells that were SARS-CoV-2-associated. Using the MIRA data, every spike-specific TCR was mapped to the spike region that the TCR reacted to and assigned to either a CD4 or a CD8 class. Log10-transformed breadth and depth values were compared by one-way ANOVA with Sidak's multiple comparisons tests. TCRdb holds this immuneACCESS table with in-frame rearrangements only. Some clones are missing; in checked studies, unresolved V genes explain under half, and the rest has no known cause. Clone size and V and J calls were adopted from that table, with D and trimming inferred from the DNA. This sample lists 100,000 or so clones; roughly 87% were detected once. The ten most abundant clones make up less than 6% of the sample.

This clone occurred a few times. The antigen it binds to is not known. No much larger clone exists at a distance of one base, and base qualities are not known. From V the trimming removes 0 bases and from J it removes 4 bases, while the gene matches leave 3 bases of the junction unaccounted for. CDR1 and CDR2 were assigned from the germline V gene (reference sequence) as SGHNT and YYREEE. Measured from the cysteine to the phenylalanine, the CDR3 is 16 residues long. Only the CDR3 DNA is retained, 48 bases long and in frame from the first base. The origin of this receptor is an adult in good health. Source: peripheral blood, taken on day 0 of AZD1222 vaccination. Here the chain combines TRBV5-4 and TRBJ2-2, and 10 junction bases match TRBD2. The DNA sequence follows: TGTGCCAGCAGCTTGGGTAGCGGGGGGCCCACCGGGGAGCTGTTTTTT. This is translated as CASSLGSGGPTGELFF.